The following is a TCR beta chain sequence with its context. The germline CDR1 and CDR2 sequences are SGHRS and YFSETQ. This CDR3 is built from 14 residues. V lost 4 bases, J lost 9 bases, and 10 bases stayed unmatched. As processed by the authors: Using reference gene primer amplification, nucleated cell counts were estimated. TCRdb's copy holds only in-frame clones and misses some; the assay was immunoSEQ multiplex PCR. V and J calls and clone size are as listed in that table; D and trimming were resolved from the DNA. The sample has about 260,000 clones, around nine tenths seen once. This sample is part of a study of blood T cell repertoires in COVID-19. About the study: Whether acute or convalescent, the COVID-19 samples came from the United States, Italy and Spain. T cells, B-cell-depleted T cells, or PBMCs supplied cDNA or gDNA.

The sequenced sample was peripheral blood. This TCR was recovered from a man aged 35 to 55 who had recovered from COVID-19. The rearrangement joins TRBV5-1 to TRBJ1-2; 9 nucleotides align to TRBD1. CDR3 coding DNA: TGCGCCAGCAGCCCAGGGACAGGGTCGTGGAGCTACACCTTC. Protein product: CASSPGTGSWSYTF.